This record concerns one T cell receptor (beta chain) sequence. Its antigen remains undetermined. Base-call qualities are not available, and no considerably larger clone is one nucleotide away. In light of the paper, this sample's treatment or condition label describes: roughly 19 received Ad26.COV2.S at low or high dose, single or two shots; roughly five received placebo; per-sample allocation not given. For vaccine and placebo recipients, the sequenced repertoires came from samples collected on day 63 after the first injection. Between 29 July and 7 August 2020, Cohort 1b enrolled fewer than 30 adults aged 18-55 years at one site in Boston, USA. Ad26.COV2.S was a replication-incompetent adenovirus type 26 vector that expressed a prefusion-stabilized SARS-CoV-2 spike protein derived from the original Wuhan strain. The entry originates in a study of Ad26.COV2.S vaccination and SARS-CoV-2 variants (dated by TCRdb to 2020 to 2023). About the investigation overall: Donors in the vaccine arm were drawn from COV1001, a phase I-IIa trial of Ad26.COV2.S in healthy adults that was multicentre, randomized, double-blind and placebo-controlled. Ad26.COV2.S was administered intramuscularly at 5 x 10^10 or 1 x 10^11 viral particles, either as a single shot or as two shots given 56 days apart. TCRbeta repertoire sequencing was used to assess the specificity and breadth of SARS-CoV-2-reactive T cell receptors after Ad26.COV2.S vaccination. The TCR-sequenced set comprised around 30 samples: some 20 Ad26.COV2.S vaccine recipients, 5 placebo recipients and 8 SARS-CoV-2 convalescent individuals. Trial participants were randomized into five groups of five, in which low-dose or high-dose Ad26.COV2.S was given once or twice, or placebo was given on both occasions. Throughout the experiments and outcome assessment, investigators stayed blinded to trial group allocation. On the study overall, not on this receptor specifically: Spike-specific TCR breadth was higher in Ad26.COV2.S recipients than in placebo recipients (P = 0.0014). Non-spike TCR breadth was comparable between vaccine and placebo recipients, consistent with the vaccine containing only spike. The study was not powered to compare responses between vaccine doses or regimens. It was noted by the authors that total T cell responses may have been underestimated by the TCR breadth and depth analyses. After vaccination, spike-specific CD8+ and CD4+ T cell responses were reported to show substantial breadth.

Reading from cysteine to phenylalanine, the CDR3 counts 15 amino acids. The read is trimmed to its CDR3 DNA, 45 bases read in frame from base 1. CDR1 is given as LNHDA and CDR2 as SQIVND, both from the germline V gene (reference sequence). For this chain, trimming is 3 bases at the V end and 8 bases at the J end, and the number of junction bases without a gene match is 6. The immunoSEQ Assay was used to sequence TCRbeta CDR3 regions. After extraction, genomic DNA underwent amplification by bias-controlled multiplex PCR, followed by high-throughput sequencing. Per the authors' processing: Collapsing and filtering of sequences were performed to quantify the absolute abundance of each unique TCRbeta CDR3 region. T cell fraction was estimated by normalizing TCRbeta template counts to usable DNA, which was measured by amplifying reference genes present in all nucleated cells. Repertoire TCRs were annotated as SARS-CoV-2-specific when V gene, CDR3 amino acid sequence and J gene were exactly matched to a known reactive TCR set. The reference SARS-CoV-2 TCR set was obtained from MIRA and was filtered for enrichment in COVID-19-positive ImmuneCODE repertoires, whereby public or cross-reactive TCRs were removed. Based on the MIRA antigens, annotated TCRs were further analysed at the level of specific ORF or position within ORF. Breadth was defined as the number of annotated unique rearrangements divided by the total number of unique productive rearrangements, and depth was defined as the summed frequency of the annotated unique rearrangements. Two-sided Wilcoxon rank-sum tests were applied when comparing TCR breadth between groups. Here the immuneACCESS table is served through TCRdb, limited to in-frame sequences with V and J called. Missing clones are a known gap in these copies; in checked studies unresolved V genes cover under half, and the rest lacks a known reason. V, J and clone size are those of that table, while D and trimming were read from the DNA. The sample yields about 400,000 clones; approximately 90% were counted once. The ten most abundant clones make up 1.9% of the sample.

This receptor was obtained from a person between 18 and 60 years old who received the Ad26.COV2.S COVID-19 vaccine or a placebo. The chain uses TRBV19 and TRBJ2-1, with 11 bases in between that match TRBD2. Sequences were derived from peripheral blood, sampled in a trial of Ad26.COV2.S vaccine versus placebo. This receptor carries the CDR3 CASSILAGGSYEQFF. The nucleotide sequence reads as follows: TGTGCCAGTAGTATTCTAGCGGGAGGAAGCTATGAGCAGTTCTTC. Where the CDR3 stops, the reference TRBV19 and TRBJ2-1 genes take over; the full variable domain is DGGITQSPKYLFRKEGQNVTLSCEQNLNHDAMYWYRQDPGQGLRLIYYSQIVNDFQKGDIAEGYSVSREKKESFPLTVTSAQKNPTAFYLCASSILAGGSYEQFFGPGTRLTVL.